Listed below are T cell receptor beta chains from one sample, sequenced in a study of shared clonotypes between healthy human individuals. TCRdb's copy holds only in-frame clones and misses some; the assay was immunoSEQ multiplex PCR. This table holds fewer than 800,000 clones, about 91% found once. Input material: naive CD8+ T cells sorted from blood. These receptors all come from a man aged 25 to 40 in good health. Both conserved end residues are trimmed from each CDR3. The D gene is left open where the match is weak.

V gene	D gene	J gene	CDR3 protein
TRBV7-9	NA	TRBJ1-6	ASSFLGSSYNSPLH
TRBV19	TRBD1	TRBJ2-3	ASTAGGADTQY
TRBV25-1	TRBD1	TRBJ2-5	ASRPGQGVWETQY
TRBV5-1	NA	TRBJ2-1	ASSLDGNEQF
TRBV10-3	TRBD1	TRBJ2-3	AISDPGQDTDTQY
TRBV30	NA	TRBJ2-2	AWSATGWGTGELF
TRBV25-1	NA	TRBJ2-3	ASGELGTATDTQY
TRBV28	TRBD1	TRBJ2-7	ASRQGADEQY
TRBV7-6	NA	TRBJ2-3	ASSSSWGVGADTQY
TRBV19	NA	TRBJ2-3	ATSPGTTSTDTQY
TRBV28	NA	TRBJ1-3	ASTIRTGLEGNTIY
TRBV6-4	NA	TRBJ2-5	ARGQGMALGGKTQY
TRBV4-1	TRBD1	TRBJ1-2	ASSQGTGLTDGYT
TRBV4-1	TRBD2	TRBJ2-2	ASRGLAGLEELF
TRBV29-1	TRBD1	TRBJ2-3	SVLFGTGDIPGTDTQY
TRBV4-1	TRBD2	TRBJ2-7	ASSQAPRLAVTYEQY
TRBV30	NA	TRBJ2-7	AWGTGEGAYEQY
TRBV4-3	NA	TRBJ2-2	ASQGSRGDTGELF
TRBV5-5	NA	TRBJ1-4	ASSLVGRGNEKLF
TRBV6-6	NA	TRBJ1-2	ASSYPGYGYT
TRBV5-1	NA	TRBJ2-5	ASSPGYWAEQETQY
TRBV7-6	NA	TRBJ2-2	ASSLRGTRELF
TRBV7-9	NA	TRBJ1-5	ASRGPRGNQPQH
TRBV19	NA	TRBJ2-7	ASSFAGEFYEQY
TRBV27	NA	TRBJ1-5	ASSLGGAYQPQH
TRBV19	TRBD1	TRBJ2-7	ASSVGTGGGEQY
TRBV7-8	NA	TRBJ1-5	ASSLTGSNQPQH
TRBV28	TRBD1	TRBJ2-3	ASSYYRGQQDTQY
TRBV5-4	TRBD2	TRBJ2-1	ASSPSGLTREQF
TRBV9	NA	TRBJ2-3	ASSVVEDTDTQY
TRBV6-4	NA	TRBJ2-2	ASSDSANTGELF
TRBV27	NA	TRBJ2-7	ASSFLVPPPVQLPSSYEQY
TRBV5-8	NA	TRBJ1-3	ASSLGGTFDSGNTIY
TRBV11-2	NA	TRBJ2-7	ASSLAPWGGYEQY
TRBV19	TRBD1	TRBJ2-2	ASSTDPGQGVWTTGELF
TRBV7-2	NA	TRBJ2-2	ASSVGELF
TRBV15	NA	TRBJ2-5	ATSRVQGSQETQY
TRBV4-3	NA	TRBJ2-7	ASSQDRFYEQY
TRBV7-9	NA	TRBJ2-5	ASSLDIEETQY
TRBV19	TRBD1	TRBJ2-3	ASSRGTGLTDTQY
TRBV15	TRBD1	TRBJ2-2	ATSREWSPLRTGETGELF
TRBV25-1	TRBD1	TRBJ2-7	ASSEWDRGLEQY
TRBV11-2	TRBD1	TRBJ2-7	ASSFGQAYEQY
TRBV5-1	NA	TRBJ2-4	ASSLDAYIQY
TRBV6-1	TRBD2	TRBJ2-1	ASRVTSAPGNEQF
TRBV5-4	TRBD2	TRBJ2-5	ASSLSLAAGETQY
TRBV25-1	TRBD2	TRBJ2-1	ASSESRLAGVNNEQF
TRBV30	TRBD2	TRBJ2-7	AWSVTSGFDEQY
TRBV7-2	NA	TRBJ1-5	ASSFYSNQPQH